This TCR beta chain comes out of a study of T-cell reconstitution after alpha-beta-depleted transplantation in children. General observations from the study: The origin of high day-60 TCRbeta diversity in some patients lay in surviving recipient T cells and thymic progenitors. Newly generated T cells supplied most T-cell counts and diversity one year post-transplant. Alpha-beta T cells about two months after transplant reportedly derived from several hundred expanded graft clones.

The CDR3 loop spans 13 amino acids. The V and J ends lost 5 bases and 2 bases respectively, with 10 bases between them. With regard to this clonotype: Antigen: not known.

For TCRbeta, the library was prepared with unique molecular identifiers. TCRdb passed the PCR reads through MiXCR, listing each CDR3 protein once. The table has about 250,000 distinct CDR3 sequences, roughly a quarter seen once. The material sequenced was PBMCs, mostly from graft donor cells, taken 360 days after TCRalphabeta/CD19-depleted stem cell transplant. The chain links TRBV12-3 or TRBV12-4 to TRBJ2-7; D not certain. The receptor comes from a female patient between 2 and 10 years old who had a stem cell transplant for congenital amegakaryocytic thrombocytopenia, so the T cells may come from the graft donor. Here the CDR3 DNA reads TGTGCCAGCAGTCGTGGGATCACCTACGAGCAGTACTTC. It codes for CASSRGITYEQYF.